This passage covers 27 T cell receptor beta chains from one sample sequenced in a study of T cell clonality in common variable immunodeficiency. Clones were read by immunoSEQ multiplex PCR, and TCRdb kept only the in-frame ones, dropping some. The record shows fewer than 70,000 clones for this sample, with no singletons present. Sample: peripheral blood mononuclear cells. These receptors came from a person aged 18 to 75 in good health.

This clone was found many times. The CDR3 region is CAWRLAGGRDEQFF. The sequenced part of the CDR3 DNA is TGTGCCTGGAGGCTAGCGGGAGGACGCGATGAG. The J gene is TRBJ2-1, the V gene TRBV30; 11 nucleotides agree with TRBD2. The CDR3 goes on 3 residues after the read ends, and that part is filled in from the germline J gene. This CDR3 comprises 14 residues. Germline-derived CDR1 and CDR2 are GTSNPN and SVGIG (reference sequence). V lost 3 bases, J lost 8 bases, and 6 bases stayed unmatched.

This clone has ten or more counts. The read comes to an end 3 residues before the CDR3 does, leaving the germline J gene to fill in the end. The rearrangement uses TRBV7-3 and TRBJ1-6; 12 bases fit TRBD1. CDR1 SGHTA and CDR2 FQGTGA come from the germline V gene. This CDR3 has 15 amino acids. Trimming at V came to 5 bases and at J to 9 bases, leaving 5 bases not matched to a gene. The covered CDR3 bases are TGTGCCAGCAGCCCAGGGACAGGGGGCAGTTCACCC. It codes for CASSPGTGGSSP. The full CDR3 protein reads CASSPGTGGSSPLHF.

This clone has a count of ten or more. The covered CDR3 bases are TGCGCCAGCAGCCTGGACAGGGGAAATGAAAAA. Its translation is CASSLDRGNEK. The complete CDR3 protein is CASSLDRGNEKLFF. The chain links TRBV5-1 to TRBJ1-4; 9 nucleotides align to TRBD1. The CDR3 goes on 3 residues after the read ends, and that part is filled in from the germline J gene. This CDR3 spans 14 amino acids. V shed 4 bases and J 5 bases; nucleotides not matched to a gene: 3. Germline V gives CDR1 SGHRS, CDR2 YFSETQ.

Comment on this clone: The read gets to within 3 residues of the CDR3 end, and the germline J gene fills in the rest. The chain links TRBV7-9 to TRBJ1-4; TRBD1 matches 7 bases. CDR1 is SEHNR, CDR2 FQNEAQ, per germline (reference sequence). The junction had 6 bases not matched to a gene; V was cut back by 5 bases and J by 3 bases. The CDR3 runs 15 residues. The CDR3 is CASSVGTAANEKLFF. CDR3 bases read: TGTGCCAGCAGCGTCGGGACAGCTGCTAATGAAAAA. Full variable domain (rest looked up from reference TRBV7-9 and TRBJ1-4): DTGVSQNPRHKITKRGQNVTFRCDPISEHNRLYWYRQTLGQGPEFLTYFQNEAQLEKSRLLSDRFSAERPKGSFSTLEIQRTEQGDSAMYLCASSVGTAANEKLFFGSGTQLSVL.

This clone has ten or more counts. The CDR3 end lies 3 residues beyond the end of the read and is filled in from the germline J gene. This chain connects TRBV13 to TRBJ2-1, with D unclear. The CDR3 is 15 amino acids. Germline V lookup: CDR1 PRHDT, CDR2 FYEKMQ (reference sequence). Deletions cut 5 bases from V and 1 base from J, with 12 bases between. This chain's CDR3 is CASSQDGGSYNEQFF. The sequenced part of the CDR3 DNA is TGTGCCAGCAGCCAAGACGGCGGATCCTACAATGAG.

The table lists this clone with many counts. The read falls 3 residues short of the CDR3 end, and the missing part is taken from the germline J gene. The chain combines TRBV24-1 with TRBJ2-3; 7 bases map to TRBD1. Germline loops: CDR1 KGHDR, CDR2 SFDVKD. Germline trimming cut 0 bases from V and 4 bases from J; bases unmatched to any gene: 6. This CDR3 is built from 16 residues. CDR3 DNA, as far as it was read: TGTGCCACCAGTGATTTGGGGCAGGGGGTCTCAGATACG. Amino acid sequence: CATSDLGQGVSDT. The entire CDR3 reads CATSDLGQGVSDTQYF.

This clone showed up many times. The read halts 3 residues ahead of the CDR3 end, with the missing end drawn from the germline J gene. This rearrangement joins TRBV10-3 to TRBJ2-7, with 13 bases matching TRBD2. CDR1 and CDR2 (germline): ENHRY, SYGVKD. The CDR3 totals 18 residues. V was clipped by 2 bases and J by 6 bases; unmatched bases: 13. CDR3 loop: CAISEVGLAGPQVGEQYF. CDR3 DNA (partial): TGTGCCATCAGTGAGGTGGGACTAGCGGGACCCCAAGTTGGCGAG.

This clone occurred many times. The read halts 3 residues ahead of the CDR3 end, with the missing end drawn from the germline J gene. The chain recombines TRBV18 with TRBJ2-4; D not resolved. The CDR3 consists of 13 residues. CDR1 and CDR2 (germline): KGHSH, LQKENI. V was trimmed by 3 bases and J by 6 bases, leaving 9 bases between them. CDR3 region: CASSPGLLNIQYF. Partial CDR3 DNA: TGTGCCAGCTCACCGGGCCTCTTAAACATT.

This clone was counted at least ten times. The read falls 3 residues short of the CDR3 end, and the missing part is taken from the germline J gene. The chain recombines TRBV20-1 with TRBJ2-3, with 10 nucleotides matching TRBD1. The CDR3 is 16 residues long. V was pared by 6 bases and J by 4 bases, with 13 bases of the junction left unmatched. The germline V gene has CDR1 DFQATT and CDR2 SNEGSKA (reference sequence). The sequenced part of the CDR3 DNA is TGCAGTGCCAAAAATCCGGGACAGGGGTTGTCAGATACG. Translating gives CSAKNPGQGLSDT. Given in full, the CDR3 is CSAKNPGQGLSDTQYF.

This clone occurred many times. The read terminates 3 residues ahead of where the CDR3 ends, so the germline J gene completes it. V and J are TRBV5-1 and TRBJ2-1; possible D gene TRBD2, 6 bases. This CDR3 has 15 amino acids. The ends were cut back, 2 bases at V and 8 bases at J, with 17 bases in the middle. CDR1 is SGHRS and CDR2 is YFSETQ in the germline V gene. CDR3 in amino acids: CASSFFSGGLDEQFF. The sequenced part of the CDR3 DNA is TGCGCCAGCAGCTTCTTTAGCGGCGGTTTGGATGAG. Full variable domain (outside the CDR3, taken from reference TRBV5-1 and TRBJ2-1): KAGVTQTPRYLIKTRGQQVTLSCSPISGHRSVSWYQQTPGQGLQFLFEYFSETQRNKGNFPGRFSGRQFSNSRSEMNVSTLELGDSALYLCASSFFSGGLDEQFFGPGTRLTVL.

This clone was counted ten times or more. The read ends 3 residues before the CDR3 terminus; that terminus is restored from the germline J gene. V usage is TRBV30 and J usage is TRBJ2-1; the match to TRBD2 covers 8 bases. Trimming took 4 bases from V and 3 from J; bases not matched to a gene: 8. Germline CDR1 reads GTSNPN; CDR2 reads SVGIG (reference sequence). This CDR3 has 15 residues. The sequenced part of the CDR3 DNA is TGTGCCTGGACCCCCGGGACTAGTATCTACAATGAG. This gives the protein CAWTPGTSIYNE. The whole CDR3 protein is CAWTPGTSIYNEQFF.

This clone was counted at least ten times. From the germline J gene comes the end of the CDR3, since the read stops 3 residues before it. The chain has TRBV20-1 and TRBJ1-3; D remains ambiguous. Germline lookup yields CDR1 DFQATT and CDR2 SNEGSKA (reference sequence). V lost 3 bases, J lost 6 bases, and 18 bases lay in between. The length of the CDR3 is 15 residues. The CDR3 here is CSASRPALLVNTIYF. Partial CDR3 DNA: TGCAGTGCTAGTCGTCCCGCCCTACTCGTAAACACC.

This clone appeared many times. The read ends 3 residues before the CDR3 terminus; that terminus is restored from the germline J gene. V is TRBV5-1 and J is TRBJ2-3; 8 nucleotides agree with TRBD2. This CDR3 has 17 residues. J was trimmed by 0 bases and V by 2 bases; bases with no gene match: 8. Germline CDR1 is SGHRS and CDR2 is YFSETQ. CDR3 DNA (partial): TGCGCCAGCAGCTTCTTAGTACTAGCGGTGAGCACAGATACG. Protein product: CASSFLVLAVSTDT. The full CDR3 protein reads CASSFLVLAVSTDTQYF.

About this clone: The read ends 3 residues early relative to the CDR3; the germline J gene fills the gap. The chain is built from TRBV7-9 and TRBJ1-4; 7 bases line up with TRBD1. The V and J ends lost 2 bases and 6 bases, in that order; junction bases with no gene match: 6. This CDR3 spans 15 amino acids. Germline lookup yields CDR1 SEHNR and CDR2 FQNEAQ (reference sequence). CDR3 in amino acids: CASSLFAGGYEKLFF. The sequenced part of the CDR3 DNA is TGTGCCAGCAGCTTATTCGCAGGGGGGTATGAAAAA.

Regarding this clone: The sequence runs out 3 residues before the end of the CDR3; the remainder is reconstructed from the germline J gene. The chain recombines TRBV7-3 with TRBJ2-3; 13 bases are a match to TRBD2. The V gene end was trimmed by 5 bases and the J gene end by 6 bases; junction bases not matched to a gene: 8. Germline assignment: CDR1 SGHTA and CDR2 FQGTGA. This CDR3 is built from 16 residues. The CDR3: CASSLGLAGPGDTQYF. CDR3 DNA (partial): TGTGCCAGCAGCCTGGGACTAGCGGGACCTGGGGATACG.

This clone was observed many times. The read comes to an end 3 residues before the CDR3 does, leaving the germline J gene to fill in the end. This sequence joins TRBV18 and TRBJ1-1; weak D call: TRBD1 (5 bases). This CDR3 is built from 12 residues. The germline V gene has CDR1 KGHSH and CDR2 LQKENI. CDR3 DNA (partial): TGTGCCAGCTCACCGGGCAGGGAGGAA. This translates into CASSPGREE. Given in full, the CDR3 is CASSPGREEAFF.

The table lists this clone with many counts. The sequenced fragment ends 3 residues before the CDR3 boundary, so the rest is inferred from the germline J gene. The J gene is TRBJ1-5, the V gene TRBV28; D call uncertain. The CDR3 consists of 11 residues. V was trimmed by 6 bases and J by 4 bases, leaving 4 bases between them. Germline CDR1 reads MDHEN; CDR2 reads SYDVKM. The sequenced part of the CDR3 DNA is TGTGCCAGCAGCAAAAATCAGCCC. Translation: CASSKNQP. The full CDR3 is CASSKNQPQHF.

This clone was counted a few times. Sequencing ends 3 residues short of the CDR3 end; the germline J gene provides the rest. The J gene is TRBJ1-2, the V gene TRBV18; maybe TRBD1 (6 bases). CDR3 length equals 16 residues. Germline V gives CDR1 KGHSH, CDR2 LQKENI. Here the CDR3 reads CASSPPGPIRTDTYTF. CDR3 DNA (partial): TGTGCCAGCTCACCACCGGGCCCTATAAGGACAGATACC.

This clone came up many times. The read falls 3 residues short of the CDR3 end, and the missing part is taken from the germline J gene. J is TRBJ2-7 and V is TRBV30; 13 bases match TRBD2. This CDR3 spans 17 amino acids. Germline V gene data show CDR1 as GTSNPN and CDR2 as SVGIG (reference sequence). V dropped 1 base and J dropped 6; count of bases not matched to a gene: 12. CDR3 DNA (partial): TGTGCCTGGAGTGCAGGACTAGCGGGAGTACGGTTCGGCGAG. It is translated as CAWSAGLAGVRFGE. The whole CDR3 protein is CAWSAGLAGVRFGEQYF.

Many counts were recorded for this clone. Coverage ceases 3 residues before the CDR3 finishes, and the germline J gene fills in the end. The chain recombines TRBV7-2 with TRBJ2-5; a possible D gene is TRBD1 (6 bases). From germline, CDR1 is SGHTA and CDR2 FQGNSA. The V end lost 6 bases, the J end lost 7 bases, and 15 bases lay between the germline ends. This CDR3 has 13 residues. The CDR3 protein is CASSPTPRGTQYF. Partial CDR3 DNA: TGTGCCAGCAGTCCAACCCCCAGGGGGACC.

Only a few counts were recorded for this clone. CDR3 region: CASSLVSGLGETQYF. The CDR3 DNA, read in part, is TGTGCCAGCAGCTTAGTGAGTGGGCTTGGGGAGACC. The rearrangement joins TRBV11-1 to TRBJ2-5; no definite D call. The read terminates 3 residues ahead of where the CDR3 ends, so the germline J gene completes it. The CDR3 contains 15 residues. Trimming shortened V by 1 base and J by 5 bases, and 14 bases separated the two germline ends. Germline lookup yields CDR1 SGHAT and CDR2 FQDESV (reference sequence).

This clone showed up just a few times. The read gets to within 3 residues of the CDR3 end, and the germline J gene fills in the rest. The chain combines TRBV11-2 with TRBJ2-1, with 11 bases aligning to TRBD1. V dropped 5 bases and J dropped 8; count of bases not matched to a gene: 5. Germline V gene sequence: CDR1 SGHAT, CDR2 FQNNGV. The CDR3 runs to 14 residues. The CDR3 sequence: CASSAGTGGDEQFF. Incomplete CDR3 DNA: TGTGCCAGCAGCGCCGGGACAGGGGGGGATGAG.

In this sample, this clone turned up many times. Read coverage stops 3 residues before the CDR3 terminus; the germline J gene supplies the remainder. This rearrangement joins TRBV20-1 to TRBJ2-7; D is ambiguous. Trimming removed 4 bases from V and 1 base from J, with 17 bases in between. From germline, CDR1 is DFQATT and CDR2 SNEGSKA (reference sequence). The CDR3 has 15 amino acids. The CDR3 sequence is CSAKVRRVLSYEQYF. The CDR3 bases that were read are TGCAGTGCTAAAGTCCGCCGGGTCTTATCCTACGAG.

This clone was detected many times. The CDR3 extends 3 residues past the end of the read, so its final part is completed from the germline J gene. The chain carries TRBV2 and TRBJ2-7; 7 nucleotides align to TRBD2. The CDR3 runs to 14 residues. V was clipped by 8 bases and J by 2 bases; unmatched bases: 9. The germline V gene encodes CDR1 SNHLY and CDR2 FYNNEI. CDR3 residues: CASSLGGEPYEQYF. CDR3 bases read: TGTGCCAGCTCACTTGGGGGGGAGCCCTACGAG.

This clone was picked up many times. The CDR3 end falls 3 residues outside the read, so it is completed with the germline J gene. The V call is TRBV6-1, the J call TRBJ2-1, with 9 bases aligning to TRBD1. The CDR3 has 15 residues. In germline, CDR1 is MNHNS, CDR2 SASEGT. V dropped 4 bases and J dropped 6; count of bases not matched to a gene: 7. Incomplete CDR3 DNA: TGTGCCAGCAGTGTGGACAGGGGCCCTCCCAATGAG. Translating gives CASSVDRGPPNE. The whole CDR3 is CASSVDRGPPNEQFF.

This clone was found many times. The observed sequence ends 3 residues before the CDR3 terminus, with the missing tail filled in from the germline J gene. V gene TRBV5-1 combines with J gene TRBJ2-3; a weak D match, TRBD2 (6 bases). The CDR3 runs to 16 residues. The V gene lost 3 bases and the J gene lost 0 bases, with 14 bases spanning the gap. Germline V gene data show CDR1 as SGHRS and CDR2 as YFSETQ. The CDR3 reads CASSSTTSPSTDTQYF. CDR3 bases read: TGCGCCAGCAGCTCCACTACTAGCCCCAGCACAGATACG.

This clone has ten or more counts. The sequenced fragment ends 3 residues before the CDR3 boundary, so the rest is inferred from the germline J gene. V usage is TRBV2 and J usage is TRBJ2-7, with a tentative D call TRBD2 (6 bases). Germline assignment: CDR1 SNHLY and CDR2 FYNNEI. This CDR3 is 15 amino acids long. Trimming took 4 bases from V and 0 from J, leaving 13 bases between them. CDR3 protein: CASSARGTISYEQYF. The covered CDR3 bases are TGTGCCAGCAGTGCCCGGGGGACGATCTCCTACGAG.